This T cell receptor (beta chain) originates from a study of tumor-infiltrating lymphocytes in localized non-small cell lung cancer. V lost 1 base and J lost 1, with 7 bases in between. Germline lookup yields CDR1 SGHRS and CDR2 YFSETQ. The CDR3 sequence is 14 residues long. The data were produced by immunoSEQ multiplex PCR, yet TCRdb's version contains in-frame clones alone and is incomplete. The table has roughly 16,000 clones, approximately 80% seen once. The clonotype originates from a human donor with non-small cell lung cancer. V and J are TRBV5-1 and TRBJ2-3; D not certain. What was sequenced was lung tumor tissue. DNA of the CDR3: TGCGCCAGCAGCTTGCGATTCGGCACAGATACGCAGTATTTT. As protein: CASSLRFGTDTQYF. Filled out from reference TRBV5-1 and TRBJ2-3, the complete variable domain reads KAGVTQTPRYLIKTRGQQVTLSCSPISGHRSVSWYQQTPGQGLQFLFEYFSETQRNKGNFPGRFSGRQFSNSRSEMNVSTLELGDSALYLCASSLRFGTDTQYFGPGTRLTVL.